This section outlines one T cell receptor beta chain sequence together with its context. Here immunoSEQ multiplex PCR was the method, and the copy in TCRdb shows in-frame clones only, minus some. The table lists about 400,000 clones, 88% of them singletons, with 0.9% to 1% in the top ten. This sample is drawn from a study of blood T cell repertoires in COVID-19. Across the study: Italy, Spain and the United States were the sources of the convalescent and acute COVID-19 samples. Sample material is recorded as cDNA or gDNA derived from T cells, B-cell-depleted T cells, or PBMCs.

Trimming stripped 4 bases from V and 4 bases from J, with 16 bases between. CDR3 length: 15 residues. CDR1 is LGHDT and CDR2 is YNNKEL in the germline V gene (reference sequence). The sequence was collected from a woman in her twenties or thirties with acute COVID-19. The sample consisted of PBMCs or T cells enriched from blood (not recorded which). The genes are TRBV3-1 (or the pseudogene TRBV3-2) and TRBJ1-1; tentatively, D is TRBD1 (5 bases). Here the CDR3 DNA reads TGTGCCAGCAGCCGAACCGGGGGGGAGGGCACTGAAGCTTTCTTT. Protein: CASSRTGGEGTEAFF.